These 19 T cell receptor beta chains came from one sample sequenced in a study of blood T cell repertoires in COVID-19. Clones were sequenced by immunoSEQ multiplex PCR, and TCRdb holds only the in-frame ones, with some missing. The sample yields 250,000 to 300,000 clones, just over 85% seen once. Sequenced sample: PBMCs or T cells enriched from blood (not recorded which). These receptors originate from a young man who had recovered from COVID-19.

V is TRBV5-8 and J is TRBJ1-3; D is undetermined. Between the trimmed V and J ends, which lost 4 bases and 4 bases, there was a span of 12 bases. Germline values: CDR1 SGHTS, CDR2 YDEGEE. The CDR3 loop spans 14 amino acids. The CDR3 region has the DNA TGTGCCAGCAGCCTAAGGAGAGAAGGAAACACCATATATTTT. Protein: CASSLRREGNTIYF.

This clone was detected only a few times. This rearrangement joins TRBV16 to TRBJ2-4; TRBD2 matches 7 bases. The CDR3 runs to 18 residues. Germline V gives CDR1 KGHSY, CDR2 FQNENV. The V gene end was trimmed by 3 bases and the J gene end by 0 bases; junction bases not matched to a gene: 11. The CDR3: CASSQGGGSPLAKNIQYF. CDR3 DNA: TGTGCCAGCAGCCAGGGGGGGGGTAGCCCCCTAGCCAAAAACATTCAGTACTTC.

The CDR3 here is CASNLKTVLNTEAFF. Written as DNA, the CDR3 is TGTGCCAGCAACCTAAAGACAGTCCTGAACACTGAAGCTTTCTTT. The chain recombines TRBV7-9 with TRBJ1-1; TRBD1 is a possible D gene (5 bases). Deletions cut 7 bases from V and 0 bases from J, with 15 bases between. The CDR3 is made up of 15 amino acids. Germline V gives CDR1 SEHNR, CDR2 FQNEAQ (reference sequence).

J is TRBJ2-7 and V is TRBV30; D is possibly TRBD1 (6 bases). Trimming took off 2 bases at V and 7 bases at J, with 15 bases between the two ends. CDR1 and CDR2 from the germline V gene are GTSNPN and SVGIG (reference sequence). The CDR3 sequence is 13 residues long. CDR3 loop: CAWSTTGYGEQYF. DNA of the CDR3: TGTGCCTGGAGTACTACAGGGTATGGGGAGCAGTACTTC.

The genes are TRBV2 and TRBJ1-5, with D possibly being TRBD1 (6 bases). The CDR3 length is 13 residues. V lost 5 bases to trimming and J lost 4 bases, with 9 bases between them. Germline CDR1 reads SNHLY; CDR2 reads FYNNEI. The CDR3 is CASSPTGNQPQHF. The CDR3 nucleotides read TGTGCCAGCAGTCCCACAGGGAATCAGCCCCAGCATTTT.

V and J are TRBV12-3 or TRBV12-4 and TRBJ1-2; D is possibly TRBD1 (5 bases). The V end lost 5 bases, the J end lost 13 bases, and 17 bases lay between the germline ends. The CDR3 consists of 12 residues. The CDR3 DNA is TGTGCCAGCAGTCGGAGGACGGTCGGGGGCACCTTC. This translates into CASSRRTVGGTF.

The chain links TRBV10-1 to TRBJ1-1; 11 bases agree with TRBD1. Germline CDR1 WNHNN, CDR2 SYGVQD (reference sequence). The CDR3 length is 13 residues. The V gene end was trimmed by 6 bases and the J gene end by 11 bases; junction bases not matched to a gene: 8. The chain's CDR3 is CASSQGQGGPAFF. The CDR3 DNA reads TGCGCCAGCAGCCAGGGACAGGGGGGCCCGGCTTTCTTT.

This chain uses TRBV19 with TRBJ1-5; 7 nucleotides match TRBD1. The CDR3 has 16 residues. V trimming: 5 bases; J trimming: 5 bases; junction bases outside the gene matches: 12. The germline V gene has CDR1 LNHDA and CDR2 SQIVND (reference sequence). The DNA of the CDR3 is TGTGCCAGTAGTTCGGGACAGCTACAATCGGATCAGCCCCAGCATTTT. Translation gives CASSSGQLQSDQPQHF.

This chain joins TRBV30 and TRBJ1-6; the D gene is possibly TRBD1 (6 bases). Trimming cost V 5 bases and J 10 bases, with 12 bases left between them. The CDR3 runs 12 residues. Germline V lookup: CDR1 GTSNPN, CDR2 SVGIG (reference sequence). The CDR3 region is CAWANRESPLHF. CDR3 sequence (DNA): TGTGCCTGGGCGAACAGGGAATCACCCCTCCACTTT. The full variable domain, rest sourced from reference TRBV30 and TRBJ1-6, is SQTIHQWPATLVQPVGSPLSLECTVEGTSNPNLYWYRQAAGRGLQLLFYSVGIGQISSEVPQNLSASRPQDRQFILSSKKLLLSDSGFYLCAWANRESPLHFGNGTRLTVT.

V and J are TRBV11-3 and TRBJ2-1, with a tentative D call TRBD2 (6 bases). Germline values: CDR1 SGHNT, CDR2 YENEEA. Trimming removed 2 bases from V and 3 bases from J, with 11 bases in between. This CDR3 region has 15 residues. DNA of the CDR3: TGTGCCAGCAGCTTAATCGGCGGGATCTACAATGAGCAGTTCTTC. Its translation: CASSLIGGIYNEQFF.

This sequence joins TRBV5-5 and TRBJ2-7; perhaps TRBD1 as D (6 bases). With 5 bases removed from V and 0 bases from J, the gap between germline ends came to 12 bases. The CDR3 has 14 residues. Germline V gene lookup returns CDR1 SGHKS and CDR2 YYEKEE (reference sequence). The CDR3 coding sequence is TGTGCCAGCAGTTGGGACACGAGCTCCTACGAGCAGTACTTC. Translating gives CASSWDTSSYEQYF.

The chain combines TRBV5-5 with TRBJ2-5, with D hard to call. Per the germline V gene, CDR1 is SGHKS and CDR2 is YYEKEE (reference sequence). The CDR3 has 14 residues. Between the trimmed V and J ends, which lost 1 base and 7 bases, there was a span of 14 bases. The CDR3 region has the DNA TGTGCCAGCAGCTTGTCGGCTAGTACTGGGACCCAGTACTTC. It yields the protein CASSLSASTGTQYF.

The rearrangement links TRBV10-1 to TRBJ1-1; the match to TRBD1 covers 8 bases. Germline V gives CDR1 WNHNN, CDR2 SYGVQD (reference sequence). V was pared by 6 bases and J by 7 bases, with 4 bases of the junction left unmatched. This CDR3 is built from 12 residues. The CDR3 spells CASRGQAGEAFF. In DNA, the CDR3 is TGCGCCAGCAGGGGACAGGCTGGTGAAGCTTTCTTT.

This clone was counted only a few times. The V gene is TRBV12-5, the J gene TRBJ1-6; a possible D gene is TRBD1 (6 bases). V dropped 1 base and J dropped 9 bases, with 19 bases sitting between them. The CDR3 has 17 residues. Germline assignment: CDR1 LGHNT and CDR2 FRNRAP. The CDR3 region is CASGLARGPTHGSPLHF. As DNA, the CDR3 is TGTGCTAGTGGTTTGGCCAGGGGTCCCACACATGGTTCACCCCTCCACTTT.

This clone appeared a few times. The V and J genes are TRBV5-4 and TRBJ1-3; a weak D match, TRBD1 (6 bases). Germline assignment: CDR1 SGHNT and CDR2 YYREEE (reference sequence). The length of the CDR3 is 15 residues. The germline V and J ends were trimmed by 4 bases and 0 bases, with 11 bases remaining between them. CDR3 coding DNA: TGTGCCAGCAGCGACGGCAGGGGCTCTGGAAACACCATATATTTT. Translated, it gives CASSDGRGSGNTIYF.

The chain carries TRBV20-1 and TRBJ2-1, with 7 bases fitting TRBD2. Germline values: CDR1 DFQATT, CDR2 SNEGSKA (reference sequence). V lost 6 bases, J lost 3 bases, and 8 bases stayed unmatched. The CDR3 consists of 14 residues. CDR3 in amino acids: CSASPGGNYNEQFF. The CDR3 DNA reads TGCAGTGCGAGTCCCGGGGGGAACTACAATGAGCAGTTCTTC.

The chain employs TRBV4-1 and TRBJ1-4; TRBD1 might be the D (5 bases). The CDR3 totals 16 residues. The ends were cut back, 2 bases at V and 0 bases at J, with 10 bases in the middle. The germline V gene has CDR1 MGHRA and CDR2 YSYEKL. The DNA of the CDR3 is TGCGCCAGCAGCCAATCTAAGGGGTCAACTAATGAAAAACTGTTTTTT. Translation gives CASSQSKGSTNEKLFF.

This clone came up many times. V gene TRBV15 combines with J gene TRBJ1-4, with a tentative D call TRBD1 (5 bases). The CDR3 sequence is 16 residues long. Per the germline V gene, CDR1 is LNHNV and CDR2 is YYDKDF (reference sequence). The V and J ends lost 0 bases and 5 bases respectively, with 13 bases between them. Here the CDR3 reads CATSRDISGGNEKLFF. The CDR3 region has the DNA TGTGCCACCAGCAGAGATATTTCGGGGGGGAATGAAAAACTGTTTTTT.

V usage is TRBV29-1 and J usage is TRBJ1-1; the D gene is possibly TRBD1 (5 bases). CDR3 length equals 14 residues. Germline CDR1 is SQVTM and CDR2 is ANQGSEA. Trimming cost V 4 bases and J 0 bases, with 12 bases left between them. CDR3 nucleotide sequence: TGCAGCGTTGGGGGGACTGATTTGAACACTGAAGCTTTCTTT. Translation gives CSVGGTDLNTEAFF.